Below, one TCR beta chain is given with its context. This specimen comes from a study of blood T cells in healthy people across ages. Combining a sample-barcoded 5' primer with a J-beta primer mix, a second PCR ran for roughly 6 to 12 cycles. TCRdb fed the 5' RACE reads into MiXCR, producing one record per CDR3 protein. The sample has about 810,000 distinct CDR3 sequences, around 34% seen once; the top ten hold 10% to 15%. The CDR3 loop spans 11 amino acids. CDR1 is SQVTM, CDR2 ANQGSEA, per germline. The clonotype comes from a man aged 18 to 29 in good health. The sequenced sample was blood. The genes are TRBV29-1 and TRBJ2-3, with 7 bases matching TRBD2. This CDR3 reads CSGPGGGTQYF. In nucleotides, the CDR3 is TGCAGTGGTCCTGGCGGGGGTACGCAGTATTTT.